The sequence of this TCR beta chain was determined in a study of glioma-infiltrating T cells. This clonotype was detected ten times or more. TCR alpha and beta CDR3 regions were amplified from RNA using iRepertoire nested multiplex PCR. Input was 100-400 ng of tissue mRNA or PBMC total RNA. Each CDR3 protein is one row after TCRdb ran MiXCR on the multiplex PCR reads. This sample has 90,000 or so distinct CDR3 sequences, with roughly 40% found just once. Trimming removed 5 bases from V and 0 bases from J, with 19 bases in between. This CDR3 is 17 amino acids long. The germline gives CDR1 SGHTA, CDR2 FQGNSA.

The specimen sequenced was glioma tissue, nonneoplastic brain tissue, or PBMCs (not recorded which). The gene calls are TRBV7-2 and TRBJ1-1, with D hard to call. The TCR originated in a human donor with low-grade glioma or glioblastoma, undergoing nonglioma brain surgery, or in good health (not recorded which). This chain's CDR3 is CASSLPKDRPMNTEAFF. The DNA of the CDR3 is TGTGCCAGCAGCCTCCCCAAAGACCGACCAATGAACACTGAAGCTTTCTTT.